This record concerns one T cell receptor (beta chain) sequence. This clone's antigen is unknown. No much larger clonotype is one base removed from it; base qualities were not supplied. This sample is part of a study of CD8 T cells in ankylosing spondylitis (dated by TCRdb to 2015 to 2018). The study in broad terms: T cell receptor beta repertoires were profiled in healthy donors and ankylosing spondylitis patients so that disease-linked TCR variants could be found. Samples of peripheral blood were taken, and for ankylosing spondylitis patients, synovial fluid was collected as well. The whole study cohort included under 140 healthy donors and 25 or so ankylosing spondylitis patients.

The instrument was an Illumina HiSeq 2500. TCR beta libraries were prepared by quantitative 5'-RACE with molecular barcodes. The published analysis was carried out like this. Disease-linked TCR variants were identified with a new computational method built on a probabilistic model of VDJ rearrangement. TCRdb cleaned the public reads at Q25 with fastp, built clones with MiXCR and kept in-frame beta chains. Rows matching on CDR3 protein sequence are summarized as one entry with the most common DNA and genes. The V and J calls shown here were made by TCRdb, not taken from the authors' results. Across this sample there are some 300,000 distinct CDR3 sequences, with more than 20% seen only once. The ten largest clones capture about 3.5% of the sample. Its CDR3 holds 15 amino acids, cysteine through phenylalanine. The kept DNA is CDR3 alone, 45 bases in frame from the first base. CDR1 SGHRS and CDR2 YFSETQ are derived from the germline V gene. At the junction V is shortened by 4 bases and J by 4 bases; bases outside the gene matches: 7.

What the authors observed across the whole study: The disease-linked clones showed a CD8+ phenotype and occurred at relatively low frequencies in peripheral blood. According to the report, matched synovial fluid samples from ankylosing spondylitis patients were significantly enriched for the disease-linked clones. Some motif variants had previously been reported in the synovial fluid and blood of reactive arthritis patients, which suggests shared mechanisms of disease initiation. Blood from ankylosing spondylitis patients appeared to be characterized by a TCR beta motif made up of about 8 highly homologous amino acid variants.

The sequence joins TRBV5-1 to TRBJ2-2; 7 central nucleotides agree with TRBD1. The sequence was collected from a female donor with ankylosing spondylitis or in good health (not recorded which). Input material: blood, either unsorted or a sorted T cell fraction (not recorded which). The sequence in DNA is TGCGCCAGCAGCCCCGACAGGGTGGGCACCGGGGAGCTGTTTTTT. It encodes CASSPDRVGTGELFF.